Listed below are T cell receptor beta chains from one sample, sequenced in a study of Ad26.COV2.S vaccination and SARS-CoV-2 variants. The table came from immunoSEQ multiplex PCR; TCRdb's copy has only in-frame clones and leaves some out. The data show about 350,000 clones, 92% seen once. The specimen comprised peripheral blood, sampled after recovery from COVID-19. These receptors were taken from a human donor who had recovered from COVID-19. The CDR3 runs from the conserved cysteine through the conserved F or W.

V gene: TRBV9; J gene: TRBJ2-5; CDR3 protein: CASSVYGQPGETQYF
V gene: TRBV5-1; J gene: TRBJ2-5; CDR3 protein: CASSRTGVGQETQYF
V gene: TRBV6-5; J gene: TRBJ2-3; CDR3 protein: CASRVLSTDTQYF
V gene: TRBV9; J gene: TRBJ1-2; CDR3 protein: CASGPGQRNYGYTF
V gene: TRBV6-4; J gene: TRBJ1-1; CDR3 protein: CASSQKANTEAFF
V gene: TRBV5-4; J gene: TRBJ1-1; CDR3 protein: CASSLEPGRSGTEAFF
V gene: TRBV29-1; J gene: TRBJ1-1; CDR3 protein: CSAAGGGTEAFF
V gene: TRBV4-1; J gene: TRBJ2-2; CDR3 protein: CASSQDPGAGELFF
V gene: TRBV7-2; J gene: TRBJ2-3; CDR3 protein: CASGTVTDTQYF
V gene: TRBV7-3; J gene: TRBJ2-5; CDR3 protein: CASSSGLAGVETQYF
V gene: TRBV29-1; J gene: TRBJ1-2; CDR3 protein: CSVPGQGVYGYTF
V gene: TRBV7-7; J gene: TRBJ2-1; CDR3 protein: CASSQGAGGLPEQFF
V gene: TRBV7-9; J gene: TRBJ2-2; CDR3 protein: CASKRQGNTGELFF
V gene: TRBV2; J gene: TRBJ2-7; CDR3 protein: CASSEARAYEQYF
V gene: TRBV7-2; J gene: TRBJ2-4; CDR3 protein: CASSLNTPPAQNIQYF